Listed here are 14 T cell receptor beta chains from one sample, sequenced in a study of cytomegalovirus exposure and HLA in healthy donors (dated by TCRdb to the late 2010s). The receptor library was made with the immunoSEQ multiplex PCR assay. A mixture of 60 forward primers for TCR Vbeta segments and 13 reverse primers for TCR Jbeta segments was used in the multiplex PCR. Held by TCRdb, this immuneACCESS table contains in-frame sequences only and omits some clones. Under half of the omission traces to an unresolved V gene where checked; the cause of the rest is unknown. This sample lists around 150,000 clones; 82% were detected once. Approximately 1% of the sample goes to the ten largest clones. Sequencing input: PBMCs. The receptors shown here come from a girl aged 2 to 9 in good health and CMV-seropositive.

The chain combines TRBV7-8 with TRBJ2-1; TRBD2 matches 7 bases. Looked up from germline, CDR1 is SGHVS and CDR2 is FQNEAQ. The CDR3 has 15 residues. V lost 6 bases, J lost 5 bases, and 10 bases stayed unmatched. The CDR3 loop is CASRVVGGPHNEQFF. The CDR3 coding sequence is TGTGCCAGCAGAGTCGTGGGAGGGCCACACAATGAGCAGTTCTTC.

The gene calls are TRBV7-2 and TRBJ1-5, with D possibly TRBD1 on 5 matching bases. CDR3 length: 16 residues. CDR1 is SGHTA and CDR2 is FQGNSA in the germline V gene. V lost 5 bases to trimming and J lost 0 bases, with 14 bases between them. CDR3 sequence (DNA): TGTGCCAGCAGCCCCTGGGGCGGGAATAGCAATCAGCCCCAGCATTTT. It specifies CASSPWGGNSNQPQHF.

This chain connects TRBV5-6 to TRBJ1-3; 7 bases align to TRBD1. The CDR3 consists of 14 residues. Germline CDR1 reads SGHDT; CDR2 reads YYEEEE. Trimming removed 5 bases from V and 5 bases from J; junction bases left unmatched: 7. CDR3 protein: CASRRQGVRNTIYF. CDR3 DNA: TGTGCCAGCAGGCGGCAGGGGGTACGAAACACCATATATTTT.

This clone was detected once. The V gene is TRBV30, the J gene TRBJ2-5, with 14 bases identical to TRBD2. In germline, CDR1 is GTSNPN, CDR2 SVGIG (reference sequence). The CDR3 loop spans 16 amino acids. V dropped 2 bases and J dropped 5; count of bases not matched to a gene: 7. CDR3 sequence (DNA): TGTGCCTGGAGTCCCCCGGGACTAGCGGGAGTTGAGACCCAGTACTTC. Protein sequence: CAWSPPGLAGVETQYF.

This chain connects TRBV5-1 to TRBJ1-3, with D unresolved. The V end was cut by 0 bases, the J end by 4 bases, with 5 bases between. Germline V gene lookup returns CDR1 SGHRS and CDR2 YFSETQ. The CDR3 loop spans 13 amino acids. CDR3 sequence: CASSLDAGNTIYF. The DNA for the CDR3 is TGCGCCAGCAGCTTGGATGCGGGAAACACCATATATTTT.

The CDR3 sequence: CAWIETYNSPLHF. In DNA form, the CDR3 reads TGTGCCTGGATAGAGACCTATAATTCACCCCTCCACTTT. The chain couples TRBV30 to TRBJ1-6; D call uncertain. CDR1 GTSNPN and CDR2 SVGIG come from the germline V gene (reference sequence). CDR3 length equals 13 residues. Trimming stripped 4 bases from V and 2 bases from J, with 6 bases between.

The CDR3 reads CASSPIAAWGEQYF. The CDR3 region has the DNA TGCGCCAGCAGCCCAATAGCGGCCTGGGGGGAGCAGTACTTC. The chain has TRBV4-1 and TRBJ2-7; D is perhaps TRBD2 (6 bases). The CDR3 has 14 amino acids. In germline, CDR1 is MGHRA, CDR2 YSYEKL. Trimming removed 4 bases at V and 7 bases at J, with 17 bases between.

The rearrangement links TRBV5-1 to TRBJ2-7; 9 bases are shared with TRBD1. The CDR3 runs to 14 residues. Germline CDR1 and CDR2: SGHRS and YFSETQ. J gave up 5 bases and V 4 bases, and 7 bases lay outside the gene matches. The CDR3 reads CASSPRDRVDEQYF. CDR3 nucleotide sequence: TGCGCCAGCAGCCCCCGGGACAGGGTGGACGAGCAGTACTTC.

Concerning this clone itself: The same CDR3 can be traced to other DNA sequences in this sample. The V gene is TRBV7-9, the J gene TRBJ2-5, with D possibly being TRBD2 (6 bases). CDR3 length equals 14 residues. Germline V gives CDR1 SEHNR, CDR2 FQNEAQ (reference sequence). V shed 6 bases and J shed 0 bases, with 11 bases lying between them. CDR3 protein: CASSFSGYQETQYF. The CDR3 nucleotides read TGTGCCAGCAGTTTTAGCGGCTACCAAGAGACCCAGTACTTC.

This chain links TRBV6-6 with TRBJ2-5; possibly TRBD2 for D (5 bases). This CDR3 region has 11 residues. The germline gives CDR1 MNHNY, CDR2 SVGAGI (reference sequence). V was clipped by 7 bases and J by 4 bases, with 7 bases between them. Written as DNA, the CDR3 is TGTGCCAGCACCAGCGGAGAGACCCAGTACTTC. It yields the protein CASTSGETQYF.

The genes are TRBV5-4 and TRBJ2-7, with 7 bases identical to TRBD2. V lost 4 bases and J lost 0; bases outside the gene matches: 7. Germline-derived CDR1 and CDR2 are SGHNT and YYREEE (reference sequence). This CDR3 region has 15 residues. CDR3 protein: CASSLGRTSSYEQYF. In DNA form, the CDR3 reads TGTGCCAGCAGCCTTGGACGGACTAGCTCCTACGAGCAGTACTTC.

The chain couples TRBV29-1 to TRBJ2-7; 8 nucleotides match TRBD1. With V trimmed by 6 bases and J by 3 bases, 4 bases remained unmatched. CDR1 SQVTM and CDR2 ANQGSEA come from the germline V gene. The CDR3 is made up of 12 amino acids. The DNA of the CDR3 is TGCAGCGTCCAGGACAGGGACTACGAGCAGTACTTC. Protein product: CSVQDRDYEQYF.

V gene TRBV30 combines with J gene TRBJ1-4, with D possibly matching TRBD1 (5 bases). From germline, CDR1 is GTSNPN and CDR2 SVGIG (reference sequence). The CDR3 runs to 13 residues. The V and J ends lost 2 bases and 6 bases respectively, with 10 bases between them. The CDR3 DNA sequence: TGTGCCTGGAGTCGGGACTTAGATGAAAAACTGTTTTTT. It codes for CAWSRDLDEKLFF.

The chain recombines TRBV7-6 with TRBJ2-1; D might be TRBD1 (6 bases). Germline assignment: CDR1 SGHVS and CDR2 FNYEAQ. V was shortened by 5 bases and J by 3 bases, with 11 bases between the two germline ends. The length of the CDR3 is 14 residues. The CDR3 spells CASSLEGGYNEQFF. The CDR3 coding sequence is TGTGCCAGCAGCCTGGAAGGGGGCTACAATGAGCAGTTCTTC.